A selection of T cell receptor beta chains follows, all from one sample in a study of T cells after yellow fever vaccination. TCRdb used MiXCR to reprocess the 5' RACE reads, holding one entry per CDR3 protein. Of approximately 300,000 distinct CDR3 sequences listed, about 8.7% are singletons. The sequenced sample was PBMCs, obtained on the day of the first yellow fever vaccination. The origin of the receptors is a man aged 18-30 years who received the YFV17D yellow fever vaccine. Each CDR3 is given with its conserved first and last residue. The D gene is left open where the match is weak. The size field is filled for only some rows; it gives once, few, many or a size class.

d_gene: NA; len: 17; j_gene: TRBJ2-5; abundance: NA; v_gene: TRBV27; CDR3nt: TGTGCCAGCAGTCCGCATTACCCGGCGGGAATGAGAGAGACCCAGTACTTC; CDR3aa: CASSPHYPAGMRETQYF
d_gene: TRBD2; len: 16; j_gene: TRBJ2-3; abundance: NA; v_gene: TRBV27; CDR3nt: TGTGCCAGCAGTTCCCTCGGTCTAGCGGCAACAGATACGCAGTATTTT; CDR3aa: CASSSLGLAATDTQYF
d_gene: NA; len: 17; j_gene: TRBJ2-5; abundance: NA; v_gene: TRBV5-3; CDR3nt: TGTGCCATGGCCCCCGGACTCAAGTGCACCCGCCAAGAGACCCAGTACTTC; CDR3aa: CAMAPGLKCTRQETQYF
d_gene: NA; len: 13; j_gene: TRBJ2-3; abundance: few; v_gene: TRBV6-6; CDR3nt: TGTGCCAGCGGAAAACCTGGCACAGATACGCAGTATTTT; CDR3aa: CASGKPGTDTQYF
d_gene: NA; len: 15; j_gene: TRBJ1-3; abundance: many; v_gene: TRBV9; CDR3nt: TGTGCCAGCAGCGCGACGGTTTCCTCTGGAAACACCATATATTTT; CDR3aa: CASSATVSSGNTIYF
d_gene: NA; len: 14; j_gene: TRBJ2-1; abundance: few; v_gene: TRBV7-9; CDR3nt: TGTGCCAGCAGCTTAATGAGGCCACACAATGAGCAGTTCTTC; CDR3aa: CASSLMRPHNEQFF
d_gene: NA; len: 18; j_gene: TRBJ2-4; abundance: few; v_gene: TRBV18; CDR3nt: TGTGCCAGCTCACCACCCCGGACAGCGACCATAGCCAAAAACATTCAGTACTTC; CDR3aa: CASSPPRTATIAKNIQYF
d_gene: NA; len: 14; j_gene: TRBJ1-6; abundance: few; v_gene: TRBV6-1; CDR3nt: TGTGCCAGCAGTGCCCAGCGGGGGGGTTCACCCCTCCACTTT; CDR3aa: CASSAQRGGSPLHF
d_gene: NA; len: 18; j_gene: TRBJ1-2; abundance: NA; v_gene: TRBV5-1; CDR3nt: TGCGCCAGCAGCTTGGAGGCCCTCGACAGGTTCGGGACCTATGGCTACACCTTC; CDR3aa: CASSLEALDRFGTYGYTF
d_gene: NA; len: 13; j_gene: TRBJ2-5; abundance: many; v_gene: TRBV18; CDR3nt: TGTGCCAGCTCACCACGAAGGGAAGAGACCCAGTACTTC; CDR3aa: CASSPRREETQYF
d_gene: TRBD1; len: 16; j_gene: TRBJ1-5; abundance: NA; v_gene: TRBV12-3/TRBV12-4; CDR3nt: TGTGCCAGCACCTCCCAGGGGGCAGTGGCGAATCAGCCCCAGCATTTT; CDR3aa: CASTSQGAVANQPQHF
d_gene: NA; len: 16; j_gene: TRBJ2-1; abundance: few; v_gene: TRBV4-3; CDR3nt: TGCGCCAGCAGCCAAGAAGCCGGAAATTCCTACAATGAGCAGTTCTTC; CDR3aa: CASSQEAGNSYNEQFF
d_gene: TRBD2; len: 13; j_gene: TRBJ2-5; abundance: many; v_gene: TRBV29-1; CDR3nt: TGCAGCGCGGATAGCGGGGGGCAAGAGACCCAGTACTTC; CDR3aa: CSADSGGQETQYF
d_gene: TRBD1; len: 15; j_gene: TRBJ2-2; abundance: few; v_gene: TRBV6-2/TRBV6-3; CDR3nt: TGTGCCAGCAGTTCCGGGACAGTAAAAACCGGGGAGCTGTTTTTT; CDR3aa: CASSSGTVKTGELFF
d_gene: NA; len: 16; j_gene: TRBJ2-2; abundance: few; v_gene: TRBV3-1; CDR3nt: TGTGCCAGCAGCCAAGATCGGGGAAGGAACACCGGGGAGCTGTTTTTT; CDR3aa: CASSQDRGRNTGELFF
d_gene: TRBD1; len: 14; j_gene: TRBJ1-6; abundance: few; v_gene: TRBV4-1; CDR3nt: TGCGCCAGCAGCCAGGACAGGGAAAAGAAGCCCCTCCACTTT; CDR3aa: CASSQDREKKPLHF
d_gene: TRBD1; len: 16; j_gene: TRBJ2-7; abundance: many; v_gene: TRBV4-3; CDR3nt: TGCGCCAGCAGCCAAGAAGTGTCTGACAGGGAATACGAGCAGTACTTC; CDR3aa: CASSQEVSDREYEQYF
d_gene: TRBD2; len: 19; j_gene: TRBJ2-5; abundance: few; v_gene: TRBV6-2/TRBV6-3; CDR3nt: TGTGCCAGCAGTTATTCGAGGACTAGCGGACATGCGTACCAAGAGACCCAGTACTTC; CDR3aa: CASSYSRTSGHAYQETQYF
d_gene: TRBD1; len: 14; j_gene: TRBJ2-2; abundance: many; v_gene: TRBV5-1; CDR3nt: TGCGCCAGCAGCTTACAGGGGGCGGTCGGGGAGCTGTTTTTT; CDR3aa: CASSLQGAVGELFF
d_gene: NA; len: 12; j_gene: TRBJ2-3; abundance: few; v_gene: TRBV7-2; CDR3nt: TGTGCCAGCAGCTTCGAGGGGGATACGCAGTATTTT; CDR3aa: CASSFEGDTQYF
d_gene: NA; len: 16; j_gene: TRBJ1-4; abundance: many; v_gene: TRBV6-1; CDR3nt: TGTGCCAGCAGTGAAGTCGCAGCAGGAAGGGATGAAAAACTGTTTTTT; CDR3aa: CASSEVAAGRDEKLFF
d_gene: NA; len: 17; j_gene: TRBJ2-6; abundance: NA; v_gene: TRBV19; CDR3nt: TGTGCCAGTAGTATCCGGACGGGACGATCTGGGGCCAACGTCCTGACTTTC; CDR3aa: CASSIRTGRSGANVLTF
d_gene: TRBD2; len: 17; j_gene: TRBJ2-3; abundance: NA; v_gene: TRBV3-1; CDR3nt: TGTGCCTCCAGCCAAGATCATACGGGGGGGCACACAGATACGCAGTATTTT; CDR3aa: CASSQDHTGGHTDTQYF
d_gene: NA; len: 15; j_gene: TRBJ1-5; abundance: NA; v_gene: TRBV20-1; CDR3nt: TGCAGTGCTAGTTTCGGGGGGTTTGGCAATCAGCCCCAGCATTTT; CDR3aa: CSASFGGFGNQPQHF
d_gene: NA; len: 15; j_gene: TRBJ2-1; abundance: NA; v_gene: TRBV6-1; CDR3nt: TGTGCCAGCAGTGACCAGGGATCCCAATACAATGAGCAGTTCTTC; CDR3aa: CASSDQGSQYNEQFF
d_gene: NA; len: 15; j_gene: TRBJ1-1; abundance: NA; v_gene: TRBV6-2/TRBV6-3; CDR3nt: TGTGCCAGCAGTTATGGGTCCCCAAGGGACACTGAAGCTTTCTTT; CDR3aa: CASSYGSPRDTEAFF
d_gene: NA; len: 14; j_gene: TRBJ2-3; abundance: NA; v_gene: TRBV6-5; CDR3nt: TGTGCCAGCAGTTCGTCCAGTGCTATAAATACGCAGTATTTT; CDR3aa: CASSSSSAINTQYF
d_gene: NA; len: 15; j_gene: TRBJ2-3; abundance: few; v_gene: TRBV7-8; CDR3nt: TGTGCCAGCAGCTTAGAAATGGTTCTATCAGATACGCAGTATTTT; CDR3aa: CASSLEMVLSDTQYF
d_gene: NA; len: 18; j_gene: TRBJ2-3; abundance: NA; v_gene: TRBV7-6; CDR3nt: TGTGCCAGCAGCGCCAGGGGACCCAGCGGGGCTGGCACAGATACGCAGTATTTT; CDR3aa: CASSARGPSGAGTDTQYF
d_gene: NA; len: 15; j_gene: TRBJ1-6; abundance: once; v_gene: TRBV7-7; CDR3nt: TGTGCTAGCAGCCAAAGTGCCCAGGGGATTTCACCCCTCCACTTT; CDR3aa: CASSQSAQGISPLHF
d_gene: NA; len: 15; j_gene: TRBJ1-5; abundance: few; v_gene: TRBV4-1; CDR3nt: TGCGCCAGCAGGAAAGGGGCGGGGGATCATCAGCCCCAGCATTTT; CDR3aa: CASRKGAGDHQPQHF
d_gene: TRBD2; len: 17; j_gene: TRBJ2-5; abundance: many; v_gene: TRBV19; CDR3nt: TGTGCCAGTAGTAGGGGACTAGCGGGGGCTATGCAAGAGACCCAGTACTTC; CDR3aa: CASSRGLAGAMQETQYF
d_gene: NA; len: 14; j_gene: TRBJ2-3; abundance: few; v_gene: TRBV5-1; CDR3nt: TGCGCCAGCAGCTCCGACAGTGTCACAGATACGCAGTATTTT; CDR3aa: CASSSDSVTDTQYF
d_gene: NA; len: 15; j_gene: TRBJ2-7; abundance: few; v_gene: TRBV7-2; CDR3nt: TGTGCCAGCAGCTTAGTATCCCAGATGGTATACGAGCAGTACTTC; CDR3aa: CASSLVSQMVYEQYF
d_gene: NA; len: 13; j_gene: TRBJ1-1; abundance: NA; v_gene: TRBV15; CDR3nt: TGTGCCACCAGTTCTGACACGAACACTGAAGCTTTCTTT; CDR3aa: CATSSDTNTEAFF
d_gene: TRBD1; len: 18; j_gene: TRBJ1-5; abundance: few; v_gene: TRBV7-8; CDR3nt: TGTGCCAGCAGCTTAGAGGACAGGGGGCCTGTTAGCAATCAGCCCCAGCATTTT; CDR3aa: CASSLEDRGPVSNQPQHF
d_gene: NA; len: 14; j_gene: TRBJ1-2; abundance: few; v_gene: TRBV12-5; CDR3nt: TGTGCTAGTGGAGGGGACCTAGGAGACTATGGCTACACCTTC; CDR3aa: CASGGDLGDYGYTF
d_gene: NA; len: 15; j_gene: TRBJ2-7; abundance: NA; v_gene: TRBV6-2/TRBV6-3; CDR3nt: TGTGCCAGCAGTTACGGGGGCCCGGCATCCTACGAGCAGTACTTC; CDR3aa: CASSYGGPASYEQYF
d_gene: NA; len: 15; j_gene: TRBJ2-7; abundance: many; v_gene: TRBV2; CDR3nt: TGTGCCAGCAGTGAAGGGGTGGTACGGAGCTACGAGCAGTACTTC; CDR3aa: CASSEGVVRSYEQYF
d_gene: NA; len: 14; j_gene: TRBJ2-1; abundance: NA; v_gene: TRBV6-2/TRBV6-3; CDR3nt: TGTGCCAGCAGTCCCCTGGGGGCCTACAATGAGCAGTTCTTC; CDR3aa: CASSPLGAYNEQFF
d_gene: NA; len: 15; j_gene: TRBJ2-5; abundance: few; v_gene: TRBV7-9; CDR3nt: TGTGCCAGCAGCGCACTGCGGGACGGACAAGAGACCCAGTACTTC; CDR3aa: CASSALRDGQETQYF
d_gene: NA; len: 14; j_gene: TRBJ1-2; abundance: NA; v_gene: TRBV6-1; CDR3nt: TGTGCCAGCATAGAGGGGGGGATGGACTATGGCTACACCTTC; CDR3aa: CASIEGGMDYGYTF
d_gene: NA; len: 14; j_gene: TRBJ1-2; abundance: many; v_gene: TRBV4-2; CDR3nt: TGTGCCAGCAGCCAAGATCCCGGGATATATGGCTACACCTTC; CDR3aa: CASSQDPGIYGYTF
d_gene: TRBD1; len: 16; j_gene: TRBJ1-4; abundance: NA; v_gene: TRBV18; CDR3nt: TGTGCCAGCTCACCAACCATCGACAGGGGGTACGAAAAACTGTTTTTT; CDR3aa: CASSPTIDRGYEKLFF
d_gene: NA; len: 15; j_gene: TRBJ2-1; abundance: few; v_gene: TRBV27; CDR3nt: TGTGCCAGCAGTTATACAGGGCGCACCTACAATGAGCAGTTCTTC; CDR3aa: CASSYTGRTYNEQFF
d_gene: NA; len: 16; j_gene: TRBJ2-5; abundance: NA; v_gene: TRBV20-1; CDR3nt: TGCAGTGCTAGAGATCGGGAAGGACGCCCCTCGGGGACCCAGTACTTC; CDR3aa: CSARDREGRPSGTQYF
d_gene: NA; len: 14; j_gene: TRBJ2-2; abundance: NA; v_gene: TRBV29-1; CDR3nt: TGCAGCGTTATGGGCGGTACGAACACCGGGGAGCTGTTTTTT; CDR3aa: CSVMGGTNTGELFF
d_gene: NA; len: 16; j_gene: TRBJ2-3; abundance: many; v_gene: TRBV14; CDR3nt: TGTGCCAGCAGCCGAGCCAGGGGGGCTTACACAGATACGCAGTATTTT; CDR3aa: CASSRARGAYTDTQYF
d_gene: NA; len: 12; j_gene: TRBJ1-1; abundance: few; v_gene: TRBV7-8; CDR3nt: TGTGCCAGCAGCATCCTTAACACTGAAGCTTTCTTT; CDR3aa: CASSILNTEAFF
d_gene: TRBD1; len: 13; j_gene: TRBJ1-2; abundance: NA; v_gene: TRBV27; CDR3nt: TGTGCCAGCAGTTTCAGACAGGGCCTTGGCTACACCTTC; CDR3aa: CASSFRQGLGYTF
d_gene: TRBD2; len: 12; j_gene: TRBJ2-5; abundance: many; v_gene: TRBV7-2; CDR3nt: TGTGCCAGCAGCGGACTAGGAGGGACCCAGTACTTC; CDR3aa: CASSGLGGTQYF
d_gene: TRBD2; len: 15; j_gene: TRBJ2-1; abundance: NA; v_gene: TRBV5-1; CDR3nt: TGCGCCAGCACCCTGCTCGGCGGGGGTCTCAATGAGCAGTTCTTC; CDR3aa: CASTLLGGGLNEQFF
d_gene: TRBD1; len: 16; j_gene: TRBJ2-5; abundance: NA; v_gene: TRBV6-2/TRBV6-3; CDR3nt: TGTGCCAGCACCCCTACCCGGGACAGGGAATGGAAGACCCAGTACTTC; CDR3aa: CASTPTRDREWKTQYF
d_gene: NA; len: 12; j_gene: TRBJ2-3; abundance: few; v_gene: TRBV20-1; CDR3nt: TGCAGTGCTAGAGATCTTGAGGATACGCAGTATTTT; CDR3aa: CSARDLEDTQYF
d_gene: TRBD1; len: 14; j_gene: TRBJ2-5; abundance: many; v_gene: TRBV9; CDR3nt: TGTGCCAGCAGCCCCGGACAGGGCCGAGAGACCCAGTACTTC; CDR3aa: CASSPGQGRETQYF
d_gene: NA; len: 17; j_gene: TRBJ2-3; abundance: NA; v_gene: TRBV4-1; CDR3nt: TGCGCCAGCAGCCAAGCGGCAGCGGTCCTAAGCACAGATACGCAGTATTTT; CDR3aa: CASSQAAAVLSTDTQYF
d_gene: TRBD1; len: 16; j_gene: TRBJ2-3; abundance: NA; v_gene: TRBV12-3/TRBV12-4; CDR3nt: TGTGCCAGCAGTTTCCCCAGGGGACAGGGGGCAGATACGCAGTATTTT; CDR3aa: CASSFPRGQGADTQYF
d_gene: NA; len: 16; j_gene: TRBJ2-3; abundance: few; v_gene: TRBV6-1; CDR3nt: TGTGCCAGCAGTGAGTTCCAGCGGGCTAGCACAGATACGCAGTATTTT; CDR3aa: CASSEFQRASTDTQYF